A selection of T cell receptor beta chains follows, all from one sample in a study of beta chain features in type 1 diabetes. This table comes from immunoSEQ multiplex PCR, and its TCRdb copy is limited to in-frame clones, with some not included. The profile covers roughly 240,000 clones, with over 65% appearing a single time and 0.053% taken by the ten largest. What was sequenced was naive CD4+ T cells from blood. Receptors originate from a young man in good health. The conserved cysteine and the conserved F or W are not part of the CDR3 here. Fields, in order: J gene, CDR3 length, D gene, V gene, CDR3 protein. D genes are given only for firm matches.

TRBJ2-3 | 11 | NA | TRBV30 | ARSDPLTDTQY
TRBJ2-5 | 12 | NA | TRBV7-9 | ASSLSRMQETQY
TRBJ2-3 | 12 | TRBD1 | TRBV2 | ASIRQGGTDTQY
TRBJ2-5 | 15 | TRBD2 | TRBV7-8 | ASSYYPSGANGETQY
TRBJ2-2 | 14 | TRBD2 | TRBV7-9 | ASSRLAGSNTGELF
TRBJ2-7 | 13 | NA | TRBV29-1 | SVRPGTSTAYEQY
TRBJ2-1 | 10 | NA | TRBV4-1 | ASSHGVNEQF
TRBJ2-5 | 11 | TRBD1 | TRBV7-2 | ASSSTGWETQY
TRBJ2-3 | 13 | TRBD2 | TRBV30 | AWSKKGTNTDTQY
TRBJ2-3 | 15 | TRBD2 | TRBV14 | ASSQGSSGGAQDTQY
TRBJ1-1 | 9 | NA | TRBV20-1 | SAVSDTEAF
TRBJ1-2 | 9 | NA | TRBV30 | AWRHREGYT
TRBJ2-3 | 10 | NA | TRBV25-1 | ASSEGLDTQY
TRBJ2-3 | 14 | TRBD2 | TRBV29-1 | SVDPPSLAGGDTQY
TRBJ2-7 | 10 | NA | TRBV2 | ASSGRSYEQY
TRBJ2-7 | 9 | NA | TRBV29-1 | SVHQGNEQY
TRBJ2-7 | 12 | TRBD2 | TRBV5-1 | ASSGSGSWYEQY
TRBJ1-1 | 10 | NA | TRBV30 | AWTEHLGQAF
TRBJ2-7 | 12 | NA | TRBV6-6 | ASSYSTTRDEQY
TRBJ2-1 | 12 | TRBD2 | TRBV30 | AWKVLAGLAEQF
TRBJ2-6 | 14 | NA | TRBV7-9 | ASSLSWSSGANVLT
TRBJ1-1 | 10 | NA | TRBV30 | AWRQGSTEAF
TRBJ2-1 | 12 | NA | TRBV29-1 | SAAGRISYNEQF
TRBJ2-7 | 14 | NA | TRBV9 | ASSPSPTGPTYEQY
TRBJ1-5 | 14 | NA | TRBV7-2 | ASSLGSGRSEQPQH
TRBJ2-3 | 12 | TRBD2 | TRBV2 | ATEGLAGPDTQY
TRBJ2-5 | 13 | NA | TRBV30 | AWSVRGYTWETQY
TRBJ1-2 | 11 | NA | TRBV6-6 | ASSAVPNYGYT